This T cell receptor beta chain came from a study of response to subunit inactivated influenza vaccine. Points from the study as a whole: Authors proposed each seasonal influenza vaccination draws in few new T cells.

TCRdb recomputed calls from the RT-PCR reads with MiXCR, one row per CDR3 protein. The sample comprises hundreds of thousands of distinct CDR3 sequences, just over 20% of which are singletons, and about 9.4% rests with the top ten. This clonotype has a handful of counts. Its cognate antigen is unknown. Trimming removed 5 bases from V and 0 bases from J, with 13 bases in between. The germline gives CDR1 SGHVS, CDR2 FQNEAQ. The CDR3 loop spans 15 amino acids. Sequenced here: PBMCs from blood, sampled about 19 months after vaccination. The chain has TRBV7-8 and TRBJ1-1; possibly TRBD1 for D (6 bases). This sequence originates from a man between 50 and 69 years old who received an inactivated influenza vaccine. The CDR3 protein is CASSPGHRVNTEAFF. The CDR3 DNA is TGTGCCAGCAGCCCTGGACACAGGGTGAACACTGAAGCTTTCTTT.